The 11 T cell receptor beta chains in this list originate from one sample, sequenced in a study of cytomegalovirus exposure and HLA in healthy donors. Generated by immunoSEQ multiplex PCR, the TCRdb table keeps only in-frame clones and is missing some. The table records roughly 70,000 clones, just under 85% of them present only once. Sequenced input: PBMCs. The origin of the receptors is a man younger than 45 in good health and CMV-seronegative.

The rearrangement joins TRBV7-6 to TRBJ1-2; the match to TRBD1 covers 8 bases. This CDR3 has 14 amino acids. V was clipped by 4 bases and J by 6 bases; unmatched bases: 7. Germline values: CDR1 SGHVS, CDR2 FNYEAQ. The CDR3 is CASSSTGVRNGYTF. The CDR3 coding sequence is TGTGCCAGCAGCTCGACAGGGGTTAGAAATGGCTACACCTTC.

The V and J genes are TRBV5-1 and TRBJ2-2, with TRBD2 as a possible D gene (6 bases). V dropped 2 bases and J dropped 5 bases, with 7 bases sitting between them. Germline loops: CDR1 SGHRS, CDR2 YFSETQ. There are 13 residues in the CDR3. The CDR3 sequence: CASSFGLTGELFF. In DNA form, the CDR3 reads TGCGCCAGCAGCTTTGGACTAACCGGGGAGCTGTTTTTT.

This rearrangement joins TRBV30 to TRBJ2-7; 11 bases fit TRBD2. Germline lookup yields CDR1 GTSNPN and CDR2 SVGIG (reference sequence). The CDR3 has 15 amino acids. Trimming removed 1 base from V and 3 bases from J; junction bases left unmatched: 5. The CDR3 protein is CAWSEPGLAVYEQYF. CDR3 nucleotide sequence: TGTGCCTGGAGTGAACCGGGACTAGCGGTCTACGAGCAGTACTTC.

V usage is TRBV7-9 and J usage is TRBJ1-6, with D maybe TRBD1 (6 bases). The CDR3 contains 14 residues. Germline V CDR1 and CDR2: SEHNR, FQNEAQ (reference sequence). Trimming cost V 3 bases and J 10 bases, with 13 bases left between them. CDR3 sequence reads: CASSFTGFQSPLHF. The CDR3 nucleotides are TGTGCCAGCAGCTTCACAGGGTTCCAATCACCCCTCCACTTT.

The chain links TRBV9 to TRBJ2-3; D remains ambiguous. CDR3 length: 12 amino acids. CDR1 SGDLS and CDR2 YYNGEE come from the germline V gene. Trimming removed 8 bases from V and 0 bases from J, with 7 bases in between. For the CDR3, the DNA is TGTGCCAGAGTCGAGAGCACAGATACGCAGTATTTT. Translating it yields CARVESTDTQYF.

This chain's CDR3 is CASSQGRGSYTEAFF. The CDR3 region has the DNA TGCGCCAGCAGCCAAGGCAGGGGTAGCTACACTGAAGCTTTCTTT. This sequence joins TRBV4-1 and TRBJ1-1; a possible D gene is TRBD1 (6 bases). The CDR3 spans 15 residues. V was pared by 1 base and J by 3 bases, with 12 bases between. Germline V gene data show CDR1 as MGHRA and CDR2 as YSYEKL.

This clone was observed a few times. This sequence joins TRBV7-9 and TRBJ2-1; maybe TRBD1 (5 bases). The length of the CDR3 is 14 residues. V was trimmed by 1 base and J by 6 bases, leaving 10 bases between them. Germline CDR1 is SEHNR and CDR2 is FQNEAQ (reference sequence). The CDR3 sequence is CASSLEGRVNEQFF. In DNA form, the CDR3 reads TGTGCCAGCAGCTTAGAAGGCAGGGTCAATGAGCAGTTCTTC.

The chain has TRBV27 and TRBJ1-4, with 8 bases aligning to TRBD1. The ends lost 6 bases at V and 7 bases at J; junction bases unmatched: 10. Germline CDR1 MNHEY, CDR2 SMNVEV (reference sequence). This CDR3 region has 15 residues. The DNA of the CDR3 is TGTGCCAGCAGACGCCAGGGGGCAAACGGTGAAAAACTGTTTTTT. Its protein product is CASRRQGANGEKLFF. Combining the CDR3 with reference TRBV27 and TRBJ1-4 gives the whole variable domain EAQVTQNPRYLITVTGKKLTVTCSQNMNHEYMSWYRQDPGLGLRQIYYSMNVEVTDKGDVPEGYKVSRKEKRNFPLILESPSPNQTSLYFCASRRQGANGEKLFFGSGTQLSVL.

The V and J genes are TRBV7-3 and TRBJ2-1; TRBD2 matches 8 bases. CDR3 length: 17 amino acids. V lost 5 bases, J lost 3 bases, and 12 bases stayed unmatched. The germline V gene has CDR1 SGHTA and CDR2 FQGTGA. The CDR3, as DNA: TGTGCCAGCAGCCTCAGTAGCGGGGAGGGCTACTACAATGAGCAGTTCTTC. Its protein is CASSLSSGEGYYNEQFF.

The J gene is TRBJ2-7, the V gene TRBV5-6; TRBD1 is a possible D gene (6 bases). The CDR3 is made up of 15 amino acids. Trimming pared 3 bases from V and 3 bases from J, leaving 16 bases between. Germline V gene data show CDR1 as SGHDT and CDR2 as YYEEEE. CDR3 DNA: TGTGCCAGCAGCTGGCCCCCAGGGGCCCACTACGAGCAGTACGTC. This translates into CASSWPPGAHYEQYV.

The CDR3 nucleotides are TGTGCCTGGAGTTCCGAGGCCCAGGGGCAGTACTTC. The encoded protein is CAWSSEAQGQYF. The chain employs TRBV30 and TRBJ2-7, with D tentatively TRBD1 (5 bases). Trimming took off 2 bases at V and 9 bases at J, with 14 bases between the two ends. The V gene's germline CDR1 is GTSNPN and CDR2 SVGIG (reference sequence). The CDR3 extends over 12 amino acids.